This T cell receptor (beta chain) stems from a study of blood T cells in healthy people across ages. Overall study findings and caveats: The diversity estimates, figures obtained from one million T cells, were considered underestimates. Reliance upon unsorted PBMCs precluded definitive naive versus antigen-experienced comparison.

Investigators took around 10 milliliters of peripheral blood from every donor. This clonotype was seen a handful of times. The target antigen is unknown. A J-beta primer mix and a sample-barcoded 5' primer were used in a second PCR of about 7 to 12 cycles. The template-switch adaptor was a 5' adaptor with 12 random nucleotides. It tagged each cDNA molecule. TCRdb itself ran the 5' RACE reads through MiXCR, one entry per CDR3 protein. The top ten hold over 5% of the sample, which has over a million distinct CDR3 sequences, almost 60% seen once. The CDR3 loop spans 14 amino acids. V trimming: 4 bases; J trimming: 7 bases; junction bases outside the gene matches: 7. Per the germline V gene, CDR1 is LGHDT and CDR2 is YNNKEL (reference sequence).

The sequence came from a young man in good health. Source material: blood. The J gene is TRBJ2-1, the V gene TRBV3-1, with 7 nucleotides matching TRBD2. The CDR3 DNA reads TGTGCCAGCAGCCTGGCGGGAGCGAGGAATGAGCAGTTCTTC. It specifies CASSLAGARNEQFF.